This T cell receptor beta chain was retrieved from a study of blood T cells in healthy people across ages. For this clonotype: As yet, its antigen is unknown.

General study points: For the donors, CMV status was unknown and possibly confounded expanded clonotype changes.

With a J-beta primer mix and a sample-barcoded 5' primer, a second PCR ran about 6 to 11 cycles. TCRdb analysed the 5' RACE reads with MiXCR anew, one entry per CDR3 protein. The repertoire holds 1.2 million to 1.5 million distinct CDR3 sequences, about 43% seen once, with roughly 7.9% in the top ten. Germline lookup yields CDR1 MNHNS and CDR2 SASEGT. This CDR3 is 13 amino acids long. V lost 4 bases to trimming and J lost 4 bases, with 10 bases between them. This chain uses TRBV6-1 with TRBJ1-2, with no clear D. The specimen was blood. The TCR was taken from a woman between 18 and 29 years old in good health. In nucleotides, the CDR3 is TGTGCCAGCAGTGTATCGGAGGGCTATGGCTACACCTTC. Its protein product is CASSVSEGYGYTF.